These 26 T cell receptor beta chains share one sample of origin, sequenced in a study of T cells in Graves' hyperthyroidism and ophthalmopathy. Amplified TCR beta CDR3 regions derived from RNA transcripts. First-round RT-PCR of the TCR CDR3 relied on the HTBI primer set. TCRdb fed the multiplex PCR reads into MiXCR, producing one record per CDR3 protein. The data show fewer than 450,000 distinct CDR3 sequences, 17% seen once. The sample comprised blood. All receptors come from a woman in her 30s with Graves' hyperthyroidism that later progressed to Graves' ophthalmopathy.

Turning to this clonotype: A much larger clone differs from this one at a single base, so this may be a read error. This chain connects TRBV5-1 to TRBJ2-7; D is undetermined. CDR1 is SGHRS and CDR2 is YFSETQ in the germline V gene. The CDR3 contains 12 residues. This CDR3 is CASNAQLNEQSF. The CDR3 DNA reads as TGCGCCAGCAACGCACAGCTCAATGAGCAGTCCTTC.

On this clonotype: A much larger clonotype is one base distant, so this may be a read error. This chain uses TRBV5-1 with TRBJ2-7, with D tentatively TRBD2 (8 bases). The CDR3 is 16 residues long. The germline V and J ends were trimmed by 0 bases and 2 bases, with 15 bases remaining between them. Per germline, CDR1 SGHRS and CDR2 YFSETQ. The CDR3 sequence is CASSLAGGGHTYEQYF. The CDR3 region has the DNA TGCGCCAGCAGCTTGGCGGGAGGGGGCCATACCTACGAGCAGTACTTC. The whole variable domain, filled in from reference TRBV5-1 and TRBJ2-7, reads KAGVTQTPRYLIKTRGQQVTLSCSPISGHRSVSWYQQTPGQGLQFLFEYFSETQRNKGNFPGRFSGRQFSNSRSEMNVSTLELGDSALYLCASSLAGGGHTYEQYFGPGTRLTVT.

V is TRBV29-1 and J is TRBJ2-2; D ambiguous. The CDR3 totals 13 residues. The V gene's germline CDR1 is SQVTM and CDR2 ANQGSEA. Trimming stripped 2 bases from V and 1 base from J, with 5 bases between. In DNA, the CDR3 is TGCAGCGTTGAAACCTTGAACACCGGGGAGCTGTTTTTT. Translating gives CSVETLNTGELFF.

The chain recombines TRBV20-1 with TRBJ2-5; D call uncertain. V dropped 5 bases and J dropped 5 bases, with 15 bases sitting between them. Germline lookup yields CDR1 DFQATT and CDR2 SNEGSKA (reference sequence). The CDR3 covers 13 residues. The CDR3 DNA is TGCAGTGCTGGACCCTCAGTGGGGGAGACCCAGTACTTC. The encoded protein is CSAGPSVGETQYF.

This clonotype was counted ten times or more. The chain carries TRBV5-1 and TRBJ2-7, with 8 bases matching TRBD1. The germline V gene has CDR1 SGHRS and CDR2 YFSETQ. CDR3 length equals 15 residues. Losses at the gene ends were 4 bases for V and 0 bases for J; bases not matched to a gene: 6. The CDR3 loop is CASSGPGGASYEQYF. Here the CDR3 DNA reads TGCGCCAGCAGCGGGCCAGGGGGCGCCTCCTACGAGCAGTACTTC.

This clonotype turned up a few times. J is TRBJ2-1 and V is TRBV5-1; TRBD2 is a possible D gene (5 bases). Between the trimmed V and J ends, which lost 1 base and 7 bases, there was a span of 12 bases. The germline gives CDR1 SGHRS, CDR2 YFSETQ. The CDR3 loop spans 14 amino acids. CDR3 sequence: CASSLRDSGNEQFF. CDR3 coding DNA: TGCGCCAGCAGCTTGCGGGATTCAGGAAATGAGCAGTTCTTC. Combining the CDR3 with reference TRBV5-1 and TRBJ2-1 gives the whole variable domain KAGVTQTPRYLIKTRGQQVTLSCSPISGHRSVSWYQQTPGQGLQFLFEYFSETQRNKGNFPGRFSGRQFSNSRSEMNVSTLELGDSALYLCASSLRDSGNEQFFGPGTRLTVL.

This clonotype showed up many times. This sequence joins TRBV6-2 or TRBV6-3 and TRBJ2-7, with D possibly being TRBD2 (5 bases). CDR1 and CDR2 (germline): MNHEY, SVGEGT. CDR3 length equals 13 residues. Between the trimmed V and J ends, which lost 5 bases and 4 bases, there was a span of 12 bases. The CDR3 DNA reads as TGTGCCAGCAGTGTCCCGGGAAGGTACGAGCAGTACTTC. This codes for CASSVPGRYEQYF.

Concerning this clonotype itself: A read error may explain this, as a much larger clone is one base away. The chain couples TRBV10-3 to TRBJ2-3; possibly TRBD1 or TRBD2 for D (6 bases each). Trimming removed 10 bases from V and 2 bases from J, with 13 bases in between. The CDR3 loop spans 13 amino acids. Germline V gene lookup returns CDR1 ENHRY and CDR2 SYGVKD. The CDR3 bases are TGTGCCACCGAAGGGGGGTACACAGATACGCAGTATTTT. It specifies CATEGGYTDTQYF.

At least ten counts were recorded for this clonotype. The V gene is TRBV29-1, the J gene TRBJ1-2, with D possibly TRBD1 on 6 matching bases. Trimming stripped 3 bases from V and 4 bases from J, with 12 bases between. The CDR3 contains 13 residues. In germline, CDR1 is SQVTM, CDR2 ANQGSEA. DNA of the CDR3: TGCAGCGTTGATAAGTTAGGGGGCTATGGCTACACCTTC. Protein: CSVDKLGGYGYTF.

The table lists this clonotype with many counts. The chain links TRBV2 to TRBJ1-5; the D gene is possibly TRBD1 (6 bases). The CDR3 spans 14 residues. Per the germline V gene, CDR1 is SNHLY and CDR2 is FYNNEI. Trimming cost V 5 bases and J 4 bases, with 12 bases left between them. This CDR3 reads CASSIGGANQPQHF. The DNA of the CDR3 is TGTGCCAGCAGTATAGGGGGGGCGAATCAGCCCCAGCATTTT.

The chain employs TRBV5-1 and TRBJ2-7; 10 bases map to TRBD1. With V trimmed by 3 bases and J by 4 bases, 10 bases remained unmatched. The CDR3 has 16 amino acids. Germline CDR1 reads SGHRS; CDR2 reads YFSETQ. The CDR3 DNA follows: TGCGCCAGCAGCTGGGGGACAGGGGCTTTGTATTACGAGCAGTACTTC. This gives the protein CASSWGTGALYYEQYF.

This clonotype was seen a few times. V and J are TRBV30 and TRBJ1-1; a possible D gene is TRBD1 (5 bases). This CDR3 has 12 residues. Per the germline V gene, CDR1 is GTSNPN and CDR2 is SVGIG (reference sequence). V lost 5 bases and J lost 5, with 12 bases in between. The CDR3 DNA follows: TGTGCCTGGGGACAAGTATCGACTGAAGCTTTCTTT. It specifies CAWGQVSTEAFF. Full variable domain (outside the CDR3, taken from reference TRBV30 and TRBJ1-1): SQTIHQWPATLVQPVGSPLSLECTVEGTSNPNLYWYRQAAGRGLQLLFYSVGIGQISSEVPQNLSASRPQDRQFILSSKKLLLSDSGFYLCAWGQVSTEAFFGQGTRLTVV.

The chain carries TRBV20-1 and TRBJ1-1; unclear D gene. V shed 4 bases and J shed 11 bases, with 23 bases lying between them. The CDR3 has 14 amino acids. Germline V gene lookup returns CDR1 DFQATT and CDR2 SNEGSKA (reference sequence). In DNA, the CDR3 is TGCAGTGCTAACCCTCCGGGGTTGCTTATTTGGGCTTTCTTT. Translating it yields CSANPPGLLIWAFF.

CDR3 region: CASSSTGRVGNTEAFF. The CDR3 DNA sequence: TGTGCCAGCAGCTCGACAGGTAGAGTTGGGAACACTGAAGCTTTCTTT. This chain uses TRBV28 with TRBJ1-1; a weak D match, TRBD1 (6 bases). The CDR3 consists of 16 residues. V lost 6 bases and J lost 1, with 18 bases in between. The V gene's germline CDR1 is MDHEN and CDR2 SYDVKM.

This clonotype showed up many times. The chain is built from TRBV10-3 and TRBJ2-1, with 7 nucleotides matching TRBD2. From germline, CDR1 is ENHRY and CDR2 SYGVKD. V shed 5 bases and J 2 bases; nucleotides not matched to a gene: 6. There are 15 residues in the CDR3. The CDR3 region has the DNA TGTGCCATCAGTAACCCCGGGGGGACCTACAATGAGCAGTTCTTC. As protein: CAISNPGGTYNEQFF.

This clonotype was recorded at least ten times. This chain uses TRBV27 with TRBJ2-3; weak D call: TRBD2 (6 bases). Germline CDR1 MNHEY, CDR2 SMNVEV (reference sequence). The CDR3 runs to 15 residues. V was clipped by 7 bases and J by 5 bases, with 19 bases between them. In DNA, the CDR3 is TGTGCCAGCATGGACGTCGGGCCCGGGGGAGATACGCAGTATTTT. Its protein product is CASMDVGPGGDTQYF.

The chain carries TRBV28 and TRBJ2-5; the D is unclear. CDR3 size: 15 residues. The V gene's germline CDR1 is MDHEN and CDR2 SYDVKM. V lost 10 bases, J lost 0 bases, and 18 bases lay in between. This chain's CDR3 is CATSRPYEYQETQYF. The CDR3 region has the DNA TGTGCCACTTCCCGCCCGTATGAATACCAAGAGACCCAGTACTTC.

This clonotype occurred many times. This rearrangement joins TRBV28 to TRBJ1-3, with D possibly TRBD1 on 6 matching bases. CDR3 length equals 18 residues. The V and J ends lost 3 bases and 2 bases respectively, with 20 bases between them. Germline V gene data show CDR1 as MDHEN and CDR2 as SYDVKM. For the CDR3, the DNA is TGTGCCAGCAGTTTCTCCCACAGGGCCCCCGAAACTGGAAACACCATATATTTT. It encodes CASSFSHRAPETGNTIYF.

This clonotype was counted at least ten times. V gene TRBV5-1 combines with J gene TRBJ2-3; D might be TRBD2 (6 bases). The V gene lost 0 bases and the J gene lost 4 bases, with 12 bases spanning the gap. Germline-derived CDR1 and CDR2 are SGHRS and YFSETQ. There are 15 residues in the CDR3. CDR3 coding DNA: TGCGCCAGCAGCTTGGGACTAGGTGGGTCAGATACGCAGTATTTT. It yields the protein CASSLGLGGSDTQYF.

The table lists this clonotype with a few counts. The chain has TRBV12-3 or TRBV12-4 and TRBJ1-1, with D tentatively TRBD1 (5 bases). V lost 6 bases and J 2 bases, leaving 13 bases between the germline ends. The CDR3 extends over 14 amino acids. This chain's CDR3 is CASSRREINTEAFF. For the CDR3, the DNA is TGTGCCAGCAGCCGCAGGGAGATAAACACTGAAGCTTTCTTT.

Concerning this clonotype: This sequence may be a read error, since a much larger clone differs from it by one base. V and J are TRBV28 and TRBJ1-5, with D uncertain. In germline, CDR1 is MDHEN, CDR2 SYDVKM. This CDR3 is built from 12 residues. CDR3 region: CACSRQHQPQHF. CDR3 nucleotide sequence: TGTGCCTGCAGCAGACAACATCAGCCCCAGCATTTT.

At least ten counts were recorded for this clonotype. The chain recombines TRBV7-8 with TRBJ2-1; TRBD1 agrees at 9 bases. Germline CDR1 SGHVS, CDR2 FQNEAQ. The CDR3 spans 14 residues. Trimming at V came to 5 bases and at J to 9 bases, leaving 8 bases not matched to a gene. CDR3 sequence reads: CASSRPGQGSEQFF. The CDR3 nucleotides are TGTGCCAGCAGCCGACCGGGACAGGGCAGTGAGCAGTTCTTC. The entire variable domain, with the rest obtained from reference TRBV7-8 and TRBJ2-1, is as follows: GAGVSQSPRYKVAKRGQDVALRCDPISGHVSLFWYQQALGQGPEFLTYFQNEAQLDKSGLPSDRFFAERPEGSVSTLKIQRTQQEDSAVYLCASSRPGQGSEQFFGPGTRLTVL.

This clonotype was recorded many times. The rearrangement links TRBV7-2 to TRBJ2-7; D not resolved. CDR1 is SGHTA, CDR2 FQGNSA, per germline. With 5 bases removed from V and 1 base from J, the gap between germline ends came to 18 bases. The CDR3 is 16 amino acids. The CDR3 DNA reads as TGTGCCAGCAGCAAGACTCGTCGACTGTTATCCTACGAGCAGTACTTC. This encodes CASSKTRRLLSYEQYF.

The V and J genes are TRBV7-9 and TRBJ2-3; 10 bases line up with TRBD1. J gave up 3 bases and V 5 bases, and 5 bases lay outside the gene matches. The length of the CDR3 is 15 residues. Germline assignment: CDR1 SEHNR and CDR2 FQNEAQ (reference sequence). This CDR3 reads CASSISGQGTDTQYF. The CDR3 DNA follows: TGTGCCAGCAGCATCTCGGGACAGGGGACAGATACGCAGTATTTT.

This rearrangement joins TRBV5-6 to TRBJ1-5, with D possibly TRBD1 on 5 matching bases. Germline V gene lookup returns CDR1 SGHDT and CDR2 YYEEEE. Trimming took 2 bases from V and 5 from J, leaving 11 bases between them. The CDR3 loop spans 14 amino acids. For the CDR3, the DNA is TGTGCCAGCAGCTTCGCCGGGACCTATCAGCCCCAGCATTTT. As protein: CASSFAGTYQPQHF. The full variable domain, rest sourced from reference TRBV5-6 and TRBJ1-5, is DAGVTQSPTHLIKTRGQQVTLRCSPKSGHDTVSWYQQALGQGPQFIFQYYEEEERQRGNFPDRFSGHQFPNYSSELNVNALLLGDSALYLCASSFAGTYQPQHFGDGTRLSIL.

This clonotype was seen a few times. The CDR3 protein is CSAHRAEVDEQFF. The DNA of the CDR3 is TGCAGTGCTCACAGGGCCGAGGTGGATGAGCAGTTCTTC. This sequence joins TRBV20-1 and TRBJ2-1; possibly TRBD1 for D (6 bases). CDR3 length: 13 amino acids. In germline, CDR1 is DFQATT, CDR2 SNEGSKA (reference sequence). Trimming removed 5 bases at V and 8 bases at J, with 16 bases between.